A single sample gave rise to the 29 T cell receptor beta chains below, sequenced in a study of blood T cell repertoires in COVID-19. Generated by immunoSEQ multiplex PCR, the TCRdb table keeps only in-frame clones and is missing some. Here the sample spans more than 85,000 clones, about four fifths being singletons. The sample comprised peripheral blood. The receptors come from a woman aged 80 or over with acute or convalescent COVID-19.

The CDR3 loop is CATNRQGGSNQPQHF. The DNA for the CDR3 is TGTGCCACTAACCGACAGGGAGGAAGCAATCAGCCCCAGCATTTT. The rearrangement joins TRBV19 to TRBJ1-5, with TRBD1 identical over 7 bases. V was clipped by 10 bases and J by 1 base; unmatched bases: 10. The CDR3 runs to 15 residues. Germline V gene lookup returns CDR1 LNHDA and CDR2 SQIVND (reference sequence).

V is TRBV10-1 and J is TRBJ2-7, with 7 bases fitting TRBD1. Trimming cost V 3 bases and J 2 bases; bases outside gene matches: 7. Germline-derived CDR1 and CDR2 are WNHNN and SYGVQD (reference sequence). This CDR3 spans 15 amino acids. CDR3 nucleotides: TGCGCCAGCAGTGAAAGGGGGCTCCACACCTACGAGCAGTACGTC. Protein sequence: CASSERGLHTYEQYV.

J is TRBJ1-3 and V is TRBV2, with TRBD1 matching over 7 bases. Germline V CDR1 and CDR2: SNHLY, FYNNEI. V lost 6 bases, J lost 2 bases, and 7 bases stayed unmatched. The CDR3 has 15 residues. The CDR3 reads CASRPGRGPGNTIYF. The CDR3 DNA sequence: TGTGCCAGCAGGCCAGGTAGGGGGCCTGGAAACACCATATATTTT.

This clone was recorded once. The rearrangement joins TRBV25-1 to TRBJ2-2, with 7 bases aligning to TRBD1. CDR3 length: 13 residues. J gave up 6 bases and V 5 bases, and 3 bases lay outside the gene matches. The germline CDR1 and CDR2 sequences are MGHDK and SYGVNS. The CDR3 region is CASSPQGAGELFF. CDR3 in DNA: TGTGCCAGCAGTCCTCAGGGGGCCGGGGAGCTGTTTTTT.

The V call is TRBV30, the J call TRBJ1-3; D call uncertain. Deletions cut 7 bases from V and 4 bases from J, with 14 bases between. This CDR3 region has 13 residues. Looked up from germline, CDR1 is GTSNPN and CDR2 is SVGIG (reference sequence). The chain's CDR3 is CASTHNTGNTIYF. Written as DNA, the CDR3 is TGTGCCTCCACCCATAACACCGGAAACACCATATATTTT.

This chain links TRBV28 with TRBJ2-7, with a tentative D call TRBD1 (6 bases). This CDR3 has 14 residues. V lost 4 bases, J lost 4 bases, and 14 bases lay in between. The germline gives CDR1 MDHEN, CDR2 SYDVKM. The CDR3 DNA follows: TGTGCCAGCAGTTCGCTCGACAGGCAATACGAGCAGTACGTC. Translated, it gives CASSSLDRQYEQYV.

The chain employs TRBV9 and TRBJ2-5; 10 bases match TRBD2. CDR1 is SGDLS, CDR2 YYNGEE, per germline. V gave up 1 base and J gave up 5 bases; unmatched junction bases: 5. The CDR3 runs 15 residues. The CDR3 sequence: CASSVSGRVWETQYF. The CDR3 nucleotides are TGTGCCAGCAGCGTAAGCGGGAGGGTATGGGAGACCCAGTACTTC.

This chain links TRBV5-1 with TRBJ2-3, with a tentative D call TRBD1 (5 bases). V lost 0 bases and J 2 bases, leaving 7 bases between the germline ends. The length of the CDR3 is 14 residues. Germline lookup yields CDR1 SGHRS and CDR2 YFSETQ. The CDR3 DNA reads as TGCGCCAGCAGCTTGGACAGGTCCACAGATACGCAGTATTTT. Translated, it gives CASSLDRSTDTQYF.

The chain links TRBV10-3 to TRBJ2-5; 9 nucleotides align to TRBD2. This CDR3 spans 13 amino acids. Germline V gives CDR1 ENHRY, CDR2 SYGVKD. V lost 9 bases, J lost 0 bases, and 2 bases stayed unmatched. Here the CDR3 reads CAMRTSDQETQYF. DNA of the CDR3: TGTGCCATGCGGACTAGCGACCAAGAGACCCAGTACTTC.

The V call is TRBV5-4, the J call TRBJ1-6, with 7 bases matching TRBD1. The germline CDR1 and CDR2 sequences are SGHNT and YYREEE (reference sequence). After removal of 0 bases from V and 8 bases from J, the junction contained 2 bases not matched to a gene. The CDR3 is made up of 14 amino acids. CDR3 in amino acids: CASSLDDRDSPLHF. CDR3 bases: TGTGCCAGCAGCTTGGACGACAGGGATTCACCCCTCCACTTT. The variable domain in full, with the rest retrieved from reference TRBV5-4 and TRBJ1-6, is ETGVTQSPTHLIKTRGQQVTLRCSSQSGHNTVSWYQQALGQGPQFIFQYYREEENGRGNFPPRFSGLQFPNYSSELNVNALELDDSALYLCASSLDDRDSPLHFGNGTRLTVT.

J is TRBJ2-7 and V is TRBV11-3; 7 positions match TRBD2. This CDR3 comprises 14 residues. V shed 5 bases, J shed 1 base, and the junction held 5 bases outside the gene matches. Germline CDR1 and CDR2: SGHNT and YENEEA. CDR3 sequence: CASSPGGPSYEQYV. The CDR3 nucleotides are TGTGCCAGCAGCCCGGGGGGACCATCCTACGAGCAGTACGTC.

The chain uses TRBV13 and TRBJ2-2; 12 bases fit TRBD2. Germline CDR1 and CDR2: PRHDT and FYEKMQ (reference sequence). The CDR3 is made up of 17 amino acids. Trimming cost V 4 bases and J 3 bases; bases outside gene matches: 6. The CDR3 DNA reads as TGTGCCAGCAGCTCCTCTAGCGGGAGGGCCTACACCGGGGAGCTGTTTTTT. Translated: CASSSSSGRAYTGELFF. The entire variable domain, with the rest obtained from reference TRBV13 and TRBJ2-2, is as follows: AAGVIQSPRHLIKEKRETATLKCYPIPRHDTVYWYQQGPGQDPQFLISFYEKMQSDKGSIPDRFSAQQFSDYHSELNMSSLELGDSALYFCASSSSSGRAYTGELFFGEGSRLTVL.

The chain uses TRBV7-9 and TRBJ1-2; 8 bases line up with TRBD1. Trimming took 5 bases from V and 7 from J; bases not matched to a gene: 9. The CDR3 contains 14 residues. The V gene's germline CDR1 is SEHNR and CDR2 FQNEAQ (reference sequence). The CDR3 sequence is CASSLGQVGSGYTF. The CDR3 DNA is TGTGCCAGCAGCCTGGGACAGGTCGGAAGTGGCTACACCTTC.

The chain is built from TRBV2 and TRBJ2-5; TRBD1 matches 7 bases. The ends lost 1 base at V and 4 bases at J; junction bases unmatched: 6. The CDR3 is 15 amino acids. The V gene's germline CDR1 is SNHLY and CDR2 FYNNEI. CDR3 DNA sequence: TGTGCCAGCAGTGAAGGGGGAAGGGGGCGAGAGACCCAGTACTTC. It encodes CASSEGGRGRETQYF.

The V call is TRBV5-8, the J call TRBJ1-2, with D tentatively TRBD1 (5 bases). The CDR3 contains 14 residues. Germline-derived CDR1 and CDR2 are SGHTS and YDEGEE. Trimming took 6 bases from V and 0 from J, leaving 12 bases between them. For the CDR3, the DNA is TGTGCCAGCATCAGGGCTCGAGCTAACTATGGCTACACCTTC. It encodes CASIRARANYGYTF.

This chain links TRBV28 with TRBJ2-3; D gene uncertain. With 3 bases removed from V and 7 bases from J, the gap between germline ends came to 11 bases. The CDR3 runs 13 residues. Germline assignment: CDR1 MDHEN and CDR2 SYDVKM. CDR3 protein: CASSFASTYTQYF. The CDR3, as DNA: TGTGCCAGCAGTTTTGCCTCAACATATACGCAGTATTTT.

The chain is built from TRBV19 and TRBJ1-1; perhaps TRBD1 as D (5 bases). The CDR3 is 13 residues long. Per the germline V gene, CDR1 is LNHDA and CDR2 is SQIVND (reference sequence). Trimming shortened V by 6 bases and J by 3 bases, and 11 bases separated the two germline ends. The DNA for the CDR3 is TGTGCCAGTAGCGACAGCGGGGACACTGAAGCTTTCTTT. It translates to CASSDSGDTEAFF.

The chain is built from TRBV5-6 and TRBJ1-1; 7 nucleotides align to TRBD1. The J segment lost 6 bases and the V segment lost 3 bases, leaving 8 bases of the junction unmatched. The germline CDR1 and CDR2 sequences are SGHDT and YYEEEE. CDR3 length: 14 amino acids. In DNA, the CDR3 is TGTGCCAGCAGCTCCCAAGACAGGGCCTCTGAAGCTTTCTTT. It translates to CASSSQDRASEAFF.

This chain connects TRBV7-2 to TRBJ2-5, with a possible D match to TRBD1 (6 bases). This CDR3 region has 15 residues. Germline CDR1 and CDR2: SGHTA and FQGNSA. V was clipped by 1 base and J by 3 bases, with 12 bases between them. The CDR3: CASSLERQVEETQYF. The CDR3 bases are TGTGCCAGCAGCTTAGAGAGACAGGTGGAAGAGACCCAGTACTTC.

The V gene is TRBV4-1, the J gene TRBJ1-4; no clear D gene. The V end was cut by 6 bases, the J end by 2 bases, with 13 bases between. Germline V gives CDR1 MGHRA, CDR2 YSYEKL. This CDR3 comprises 15 residues. The CDR3 DNA sequence: TGCGCCAGCAGTTCAACGGTCTCGACTAATGAAAAACTGTTTTTT. Its protein product is CASSSTVSTNEKLFF.

This clone was found a few times. The rearrangement uses TRBV19 and TRBJ1-2; TRBD1 might be the D (5 bases). The germline gives CDR1 LNHDA, CDR2 SQIVND (reference sequence). V dropped 6 bases and J dropped 1 base, with 12 bases sitting between them. The CDR3 is made up of 14 amino acids. CDR3 coding DNA: TGTGCCAGTAGCCACAAAGGGGTTAACTATGGCTACACCTTC. Protein product: CASSHKGVNYGYTF.

In its sample, this clone was seen a few times. The chain uses TRBV7-9 and TRBJ1-5; D gene unclear. The germline CDR1 and CDR2 sequences are SEHNR and FQNEAQ (reference sequence). Deletions cut 4 bases from V and 6 bases from J, with 7 bases between. CDR3 length: 12 amino acids. CDR3 region: CASSSYLQPQHF. The CDR3 coding sequence is TGTGCCAGCAGCTCCTACCTTCAGCCCCAGCATTTT.

The CDR3 loop reads CASSPREALTDTQYF. The CDR3 DNA reads TGTGCCAGCAGCCCTCGGGAGGCATTGACAGATACGCAGTATTTT. V and J are TRBV28 and TRBJ2-3; 7 bases are a match to TRBD2. V lost 6 bases to trimming and J lost 3 bases; unmatched junction nucleotides: 9. The germline V gene has CDR1 MDHEN and CDR2 SYDVKM. The CDR3 loop spans 15 amino acids.

For the CDR3, the DNA is TGTGCCAGCTCACCACCGGCGACAGTCGCCATAGGTAGCACAGATACGCAGTATTTT. Its translation: CASSPPATVAIGSTDTQYF. This rearrangement joins TRBV18 to TRBJ2-3, with a weak D call TRBD1 (5 bases). Germline V gives CDR1 KGHSH, CDR2 LQKENI. The CDR3 consists of 19 residues. Trimming cost V 0 bases and J 0 bases, with 19 bases left between them.

V and J are TRBV24-1 and TRBJ2-6; TRBD1 aligns across 7 bases. The CDR3 spans 16 residues. The trim removed 2 bases at V and 2 bases at J, leaving 2 bases unmatched. Per germline, CDR1 KGHDR and CDR2 SFDVKD. CDR3 bases: TGTGCCACCAGTGATTCGAGGGGGCCTGGGGCCAACGTCCTGACTTTC. Encoded protein: CATSDSRGPGANVLTF.

The CDR3 sequence is CASNSRTAQETQYF. The CDR3 DNA is TGTGCCAGCAACTCACGGACAGCCCAAGAGACCCAGTACTTC. The chain carries TRBV7-8 and TRBJ2-5, with TRBD1 as a possible D gene (6 bases). The length of the CDR3 is 14 residues. Germline CDR1 is SGHVS and CDR2 is FQNEAQ. The V end was cut by 7 bases, the J end by 1 base, with 13 bases between.

V is TRBV7-2 and J is TRBJ2-5; D ambiguous. Germline lookup yields CDR1 SGHTA and CDR2 FQGNSA. This CDR3 region has 13 residues. Trimming pared 1 base from V and 5 bases from J, leaving 8 bases between. The DNA of the CDR3 is TGTGCCAGCAGCTTAGTATCCCGGGAGACCCAGTACTTC. It yields the protein CASSLVSRETQYF.

V gene TRBV5-6 combines with J gene TRBJ1-1; 7 nucleotides match TRBD1. The germline CDR1 and CDR2 sequences are SGHDT and YYEEEE. J gave up 0 bases and V 3 bases, and 5 bases lay outside the gene matches. This CDR3 is 15 amino acids long. The CDR3 nucleotides are TGTGCCAGCAGCTGGGGACAGAATCTGAACACTGAAGCTTTCTTT. Its translation is CASSWGQNLNTEAFF.

The rearrangement links TRBV7-2 to TRBJ2-3; 9 bases line up with TRBD1. Germline V CDR1 and CDR2: SGHTA, FQGNSA. With 1 base clipped from V and 4 bases from J, the junction kept 3 bases outside the gene matches. The CDR3 is 15 amino acids. This CDR3 reads CASSLGTGAPDTQYF. The CDR3 DNA sequence: TGTGCCAGCAGCTTAGGGACAGGGGCCCCAGATACGCAGTATTTT.